The 4 T cell receptor beta chains presented below share a single source sample, sequenced in a study of blood T cell repertoires in COVID-19. Using immunoSEQ multiplex PCR, the repertoire was profiled, and TCRdb retains in-frame clones only, with some absent. The sample lists approximately 120,000 clones; 65% to 90% were seen once. Sequenced: peripheral blood. These receptors all stem from a woman over 75 with active or convalescent COVID-19.

This clone was detected only once. The chain has TRBV7-8 and TRBJ1-1; D not resolved. Germline CDR1 SGHVS, CDR2 FQNEAQ. The CDR3 length is 13 residues. Trimming took off 1 base at V and 4 bases at J, with 7 bases between the two ends. This CDR3 reads CASSLGVGTEAFF. The CDR3 DNA reads TGTGCCAGCAGCTTAGGAGTTGGCACTGAAGCTTTCTTT. Variable domain in full (rest from reference TRBV7-8 and TRBJ1-1): GAGVSQSPRYKVAKRGQDVALRCDPISGHVSLFWYQQALGQGPEFLTYFQNEAQLDKSGLPSDRFFAERPEGSVSTLKIQRTQQEDSAVYLCASSLGVGTEAFFGQGTRLTVV.

This chain connects TRBV21-1 to TRBJ2-1; the table assigns TRBD2, which was not confirmed against the DNA. TRBV21-1 constitutes a pseudogene. CDR3 size: 15 residues. The CDR3 DNA follows: TGTGCCAGCAGCAATTGGGAGGGCCTTAACAATGAGCAGTTCTTC. Encoded protein: CASSNWEGLNNEQFF.

The rearrangement uses TRBV24-1 and TRBJ2-5, with a possible D match to TRBD2 (6 bases). This CDR3 comprises 17 residues. Germline CDR1 KGHDR, CDR2 SFDVKD. V was trimmed by 3 bases and J by 5 bases, leaving 21 bases between them. As DNA, the CDR3 is TGTGCCACCAGTGATCTCCGCTCGACGGGCGGGGATGAGACCCAGTACTTC. Amino acids: CATSDLRSTGGDETQYF.

This chain uses TRBV4-1 with TRBJ1-1, with 7 bases matching TRBD1. CDR1 MGHRA and CDR2 YSYEKL come from the germline V gene. The CDR3 consists of 15 residues. Trimming cost V 3 bases and J 4 bases; bases outside gene matches: 8. Here the CDR3 DNA reads TGCGCCAGCAGCCAGCAAACAGGGGTTTCCACTGAAGCTTTCTTT. Its translation: CASSQQTGVSTEAFF.